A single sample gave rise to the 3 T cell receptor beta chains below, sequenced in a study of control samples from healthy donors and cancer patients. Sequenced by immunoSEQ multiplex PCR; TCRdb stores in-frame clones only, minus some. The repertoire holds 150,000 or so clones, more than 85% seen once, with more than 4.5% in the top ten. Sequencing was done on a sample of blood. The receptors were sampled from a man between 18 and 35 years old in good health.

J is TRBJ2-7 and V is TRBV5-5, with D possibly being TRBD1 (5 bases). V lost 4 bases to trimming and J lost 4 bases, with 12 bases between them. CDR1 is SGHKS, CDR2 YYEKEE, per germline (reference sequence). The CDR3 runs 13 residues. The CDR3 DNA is TGTGCCAGCAGCGGGCCTCAGGGTTACGAGCAGTACTTC. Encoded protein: CASSGPQGYEQYF.

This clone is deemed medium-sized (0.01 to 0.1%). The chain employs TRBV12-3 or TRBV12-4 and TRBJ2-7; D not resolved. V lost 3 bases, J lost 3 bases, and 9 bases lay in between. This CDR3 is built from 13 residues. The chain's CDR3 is CASSFNGFYEQYF. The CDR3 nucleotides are TGTGCCAGCAGTTTTAACGGGTTCTACGAGCAGTACTTC.

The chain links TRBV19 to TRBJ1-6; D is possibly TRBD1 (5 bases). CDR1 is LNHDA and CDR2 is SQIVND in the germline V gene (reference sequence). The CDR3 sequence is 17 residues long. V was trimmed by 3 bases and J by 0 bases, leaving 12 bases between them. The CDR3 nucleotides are TGTGCCAGTAGTATCGGCCAGGGCAGCTCCTATAATTCACCCCTCCACTTT. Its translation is CASSIGQGSSYNSPLHF.